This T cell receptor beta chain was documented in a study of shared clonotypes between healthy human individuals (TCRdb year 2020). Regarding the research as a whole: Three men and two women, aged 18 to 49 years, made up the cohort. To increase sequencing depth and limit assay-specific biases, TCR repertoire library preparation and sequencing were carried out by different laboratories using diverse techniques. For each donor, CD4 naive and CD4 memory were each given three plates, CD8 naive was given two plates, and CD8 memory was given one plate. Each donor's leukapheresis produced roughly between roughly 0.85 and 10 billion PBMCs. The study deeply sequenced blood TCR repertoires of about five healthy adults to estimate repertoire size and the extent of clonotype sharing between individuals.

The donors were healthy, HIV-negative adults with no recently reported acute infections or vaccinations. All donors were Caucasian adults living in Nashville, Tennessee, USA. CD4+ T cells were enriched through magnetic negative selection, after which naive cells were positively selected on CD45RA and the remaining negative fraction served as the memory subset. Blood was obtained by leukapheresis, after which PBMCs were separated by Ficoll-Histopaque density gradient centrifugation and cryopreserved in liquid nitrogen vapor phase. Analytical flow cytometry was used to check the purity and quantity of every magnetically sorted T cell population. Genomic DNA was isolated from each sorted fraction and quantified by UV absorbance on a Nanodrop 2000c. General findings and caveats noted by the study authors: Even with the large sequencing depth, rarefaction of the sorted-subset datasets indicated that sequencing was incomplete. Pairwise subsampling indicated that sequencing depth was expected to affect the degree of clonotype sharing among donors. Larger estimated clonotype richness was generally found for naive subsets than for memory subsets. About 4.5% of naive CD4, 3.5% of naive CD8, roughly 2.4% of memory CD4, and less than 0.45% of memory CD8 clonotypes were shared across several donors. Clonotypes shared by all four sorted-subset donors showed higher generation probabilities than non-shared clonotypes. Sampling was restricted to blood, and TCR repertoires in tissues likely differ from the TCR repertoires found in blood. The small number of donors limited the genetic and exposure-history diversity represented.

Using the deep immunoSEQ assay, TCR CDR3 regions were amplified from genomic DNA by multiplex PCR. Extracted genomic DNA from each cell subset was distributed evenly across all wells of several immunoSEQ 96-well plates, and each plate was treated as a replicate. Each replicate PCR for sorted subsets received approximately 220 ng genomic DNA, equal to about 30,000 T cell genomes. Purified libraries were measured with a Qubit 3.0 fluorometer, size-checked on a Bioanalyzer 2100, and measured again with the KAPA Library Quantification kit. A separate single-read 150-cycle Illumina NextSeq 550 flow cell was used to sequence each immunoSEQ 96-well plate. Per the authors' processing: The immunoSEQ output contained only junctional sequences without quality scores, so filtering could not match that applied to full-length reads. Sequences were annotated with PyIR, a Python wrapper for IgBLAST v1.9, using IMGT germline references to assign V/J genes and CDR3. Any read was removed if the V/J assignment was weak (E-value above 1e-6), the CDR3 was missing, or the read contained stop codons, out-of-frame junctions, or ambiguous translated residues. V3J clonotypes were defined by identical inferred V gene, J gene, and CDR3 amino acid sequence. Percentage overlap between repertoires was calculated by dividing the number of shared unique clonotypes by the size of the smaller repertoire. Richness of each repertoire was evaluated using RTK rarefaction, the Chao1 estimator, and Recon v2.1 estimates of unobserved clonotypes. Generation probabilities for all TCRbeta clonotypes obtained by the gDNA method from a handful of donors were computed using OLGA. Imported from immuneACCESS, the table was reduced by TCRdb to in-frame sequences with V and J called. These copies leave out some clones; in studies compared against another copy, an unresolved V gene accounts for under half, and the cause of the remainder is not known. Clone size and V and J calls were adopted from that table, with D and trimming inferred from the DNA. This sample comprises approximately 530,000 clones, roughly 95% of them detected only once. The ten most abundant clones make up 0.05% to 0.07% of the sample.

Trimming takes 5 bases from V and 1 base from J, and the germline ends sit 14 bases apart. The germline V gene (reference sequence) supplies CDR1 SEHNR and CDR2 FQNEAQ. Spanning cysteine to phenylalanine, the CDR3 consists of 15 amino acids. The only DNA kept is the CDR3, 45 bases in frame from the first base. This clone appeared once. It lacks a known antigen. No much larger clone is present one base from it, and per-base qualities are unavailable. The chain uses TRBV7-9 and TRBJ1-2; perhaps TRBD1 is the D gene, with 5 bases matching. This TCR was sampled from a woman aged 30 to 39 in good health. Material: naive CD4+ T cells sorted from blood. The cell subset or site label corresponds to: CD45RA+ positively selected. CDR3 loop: CASSPQGPINYGYTF. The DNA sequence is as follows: TGTGCCAGCAGCCCGCAGGGACCCATTAACTATGGCTACACCTTC.